This entry lists 30 T cell receptor beta chains sequenced from one sample in a study of T cell repertoires in cytomegalovirus infection. TCRdb re-called the reads with MiXCR, one entry per CDR3 protein. The data show some 700,000 distinct CDR3 sequences, 35% to 40% seen once. Sequencing was performed on PBMCs. The origin of the receptors is a human donor in good health (CMV status not recorded). Some clones in this sample may be carry-over from other donors' samples.

This chain connects TRBV10-2 to TRBJ2-4; 11 bases line up with TRBD2. The CDR3 sequence is 18 residues long. Germline loops: CDR1 WSHSY, CDR2 SAAADI. The trim removed 6 bases at V and 3 bases at J, leaving 13 bases unmatched. DNA for the CDR3: TGCGCCAGCAGCCTAGTGGGGGCTAGCGGGGGGATCAAAAACATTCAGTACTTC. Residues: CASSLVGASGGIKNIQYF.

This rearrangement joins TRBV12-3 or TRBV12-4 to TRBJ2-1; 11 nucleotides line up with TRBD2. CDR3 length: 16 amino acids. V lost 6 bases and J lost 3; bases outside the gene matches: 7. DNA for the CDR3: TGTGCCAGCAGCAAAACTAGCGGGAGAAGCTACAATGAGCAGTTCTTC. Translating it yields CASSKTSGRSYNEQFF.

This clonotype was recorded at least ten times. The chain has TRBV7-9 and TRBJ1-2; D not certain. This CDR3 is built from 12 residues. CDR1 is SEHNR, CDR2 FQNEAQ, per germline (reference sequence). The V gene lost 2 bases and the J gene lost 7 bases, with 8 bases spanning the gap. CDR3 region: CASSLYPFGYTF. In nucleotides, the CDR3 is TGTGCCAGCAGCTTATATCCGTTTGGCTACACCTTC. The variable domain in full, completed from reference TRBV7-9 and TRBJ1-2, reads DTGVSQNPRHKITKRGQNVTFRCDPISEHNRLYWYRQTLGQGPEFLTYFQNEAQLEKSRLLSDRFSAERPKGSFSTLEIQRTEQGDSAMYLCASSLYPFGYTFGSGTRLTVV.

This clonotype was picked up a small number of times. The chain has TRBV28 and TRBJ1-5; D uncertain. The CDR3 sequence is 15 residues long. Germline V gene sequence: CDR1 MDHEN, CDR2 SYDVKM. V dropped 3 bases and J dropped 2 bases, with 11 bases sitting between them. In nucleotides, the CDR3 is TGTGCCAGCAGTTTGCGGGGTAAGGGCAATCAGCCCCAGCATTTT. It yields the protein CASSLRGKGNQPQHF.

This clonotype was seen a handful of times. The V call is TRBV25-1, the J call TRBJ2-3, with TRBD1 identical over 9 bases. This CDR3 is 20 amino acids long. V shed 2 bases, J shed 0 bases, and the junction held 15 bases outside the gene matches. Per germline, CDR1 MGHDK and CDR2 SYGVNS. The CDR3 region has the DNA TGTGCCAGCAGTGAAGGGTTCGGACAGGGGCACGGTTATAGCACAGATACGCAGTATTTT. Residues: CASSEGFGQGHGYSTDTQYF.

The rearrangement uses TRBV29-1 and TRBJ2-1; 12 bases fit TRBD1. The CDR3 has 12 residues. After removal of 7 bases from V and 7 bases from J, the junction contained 2 bases not matched to a gene. From germline, CDR1 is SQVTM and CDR2 ANQGSEA. CDR3 sequence: CSGGQGANEQFF. CDR3 coding DNA: TGCAGCGGGGGACAGGGGGCGAATGAGCAGTTCTTC.

The table lists this clonotype with many counts. J is TRBJ2-2 and V is TRBV7-8; 12 bases are a match to TRBD2. V lost 3 bases to trimming and J lost 2 bases; unmatched junction nucleotides: 7. CDR3 size: 18 residues. Germline CDR1 is SGHVS and CDR2 is FQNEAQ. CDR3: CASSFLLAGGPNTGELFF. The DNA for the CDR3 is TGTGCCAGCAGCTTCCTACTAGCGGGGGGACCCAACACCGGGGAGCTGTTTTTT.

Only a few counts were recorded for this clonotype. The chain combines TRBV4-2 with TRBJ2-3; D call uncertain. This CDR3 is built from 16 residues. Trimming removed 4 bases at V and 6 bases at J, with 20 bases between. Germline V gene sequence: CDR1 LGHNA, CDR2 YNFKEQ. The DNA for the CDR3 is TGTGCCAGCAGCCCTCGAATAGCTGACGCTTCGGATACGCAGTATTTT. As protein: CASSPRIADASDTQYF.

V and J are TRBV7-8 and TRBJ2-7; tentatively, D is TRBD1 (5 bases). With 5 bases removed from V and 4 bases from J, the gap between germline ends came to 18 bases. The germline CDR1 and CDR2 sequences are SGHVS and FQNEAQ. CDR3 size: 15 residues. The CDR3 DNA reads TGTGCCAGCAGCGCCAGGGCAGGGCGCGGATACGAGCAGTACTTC. Protein: CASSARAGRGYEQYF.

This sequence joins TRBV2 and TRBJ2-7; 8 bases align to TRBD1. CDR1 is SNHLY and CDR2 is FYNNEI in the germline V gene. The ends lost 6 bases at V and 0 bases at J; junction bases unmatched: 13. CDR3 length equals 17 residues. For the CDR3, the DNA is TGTGCCAGCAGCGGGGGACAGGCGCACCCATACTCCTACGAGCAGTACTTC. It codes for CASSGGQAHPYSYEQYF. Together with reference TRBV2 and TRBJ2-7, the CDR3 gives the full variable domain: EPEVTQTPSHQVTQMGQEVILRCVPISNHLYFYWYRQILGQKVEFLVSFYNNEISEKSEIFDDQFSVERPDGSNFTLKIRSTKLEDSAMYFCASSGGQAHPYSYEQYFGPGTRLTVT.

This clonotype appeared a few times. The chain uses TRBV2 and TRBJ1-5, with 7 bases identical to TRBD1. Germline assignment: CDR1 SNHLY and CDR2 FYNNEI. This CDR3 contains 14 residues. The V gene end was trimmed by 8 bases and the J gene end by 8 bases; junction bases not matched to a gene: 12. The CDR3 reads CASEGGRGAEPQHF. CDR3 nucleotides: TGTGCCAGCGAGGGGGGCAGGGGGGCAGAGCCCCAGCATTTT.

As to this clonotype: The junction does not match germline at one end; this may be a read error. The gene calls are TRBV6-8 and TRBJ1-5, with 8 bases lining up with TRBD1. Per the germline V gene, CDR1 is MNHGY and CDR2 is SAAAGT. This CDR3 region has 17 residues. This CDR3 is CASISVFTGGADQPQHF. The DNA for the CDR3 is TGTGCAAGCATTTCGGTGTTCACAGGGGGAGCGGATCAGCCCCAGCATTTT.

This clonotype was observed a handful of times. This sequence joins TRBV4-1 and TRBJ1-6; TRBD1 might be the D (5 bases). The germline gives CDR1 MGHRA, CDR2 YSYEKL. The CDR3 is 18 residues long. V was pared by 6 bases and J by 9 bases, with 27 bases between. CDR3 sequence reads: CASSTSARGITRTSPLHF. CDR3 nucleotides: TGCGCCAGCAGTACCTCCGCCCGGGGGATTACAAGGACTTCACCCCTCCACTTT.

The genes are TRBV18 and TRBJ2-5, with D possibly being TRBD1 (6 bases). The germline CDR1 and CDR2 sequences are KGHSH and LQKENI. V shed 6 bases and J shed 2 bases, with 7 bases lying between them. The CDR3 loop spans 12 amino acids. CDR3 protein: CASSGQQETQYF. DNA for the CDR3: TGTGCCAGCTCTGGACAGCAAGAGACCCAGTACTTC.

The chain combines TRBV20-1 with TRBJ1-6, with D tentatively TRBD1 (5 bases). CDR1 and CDR2 from the germline V gene are DFQATT and SNEGSKA (reference sequence). This CDR3 contains 21 residues. Trimming removed 4 bases at V and 0 bases at J, with 28 bases between. DNA of the CDR3: TGCAGTGCTACAGGGCACTTGGTCGTTGGGAGAAAGGGCTCCTATAATTCACCCCTCCACTTT. It yields the protein CSATGHLVVGRKGSYNSPLHF.

There are a few counts of this clonotype. V usage is TRBV27 and J usage is TRBJ2-6, with D perhaps given as TRBD1 or TRBD2 (5 bases each). The V gene's germline CDR1 is MNHEY and CDR2 SMNVEV (reference sequence). Trimming took off 3 bases at V and 3 bases at J, with 12 bases between the two ends. The CDR3 spans 16 residues. The DNA for the CDR3 is TGTGCCAGCAGTTTGGCGAGGGGAGTTGGGGCCAACGTCCTGACTTTC. Encoded protein: CASSLARGVGANVLTF.

This clonotype has only a few counts. This chain uses TRBV7-6 with TRBJ1-3; no clear D. This CDR3 comprises 16 residues. Germline V gene sequence: CDR1 SGHVS, CDR2 FNYEAQ. V was clipped by 1 base and J by 0 bases, with 10 bases between them. The CDR3 reads CASSLGPSTSGNTIYF. CDR3 DNA sequence: TGTGCCAGCAGCTTAGGTCCATCCACCTCTGGAAACACCATATATTTT.

The V and J genes are TRBV6-8 and TRBJ2-3, with TRBD1 identical over 8 bases. CDR1 and CDR2 from the germline V gene are MNHGY and SAAAGT. Unmatched junction bases numbered 7, after V lost 7 bases and J lost 1 base. The length of the CDR3 is 15 residues. This CDR3 reads CASIGAGQGTDTQYF. CDR3 DNA: TGTGCCAGCATTGGTGCGGGACAGGGCACAGATACGCAGTATTTT.

V usage is TRBV6-1 and J usage is TRBJ1-1, with TRBD1 as a possible D gene (5 bases). The CDR3 contains 13 residues. The V end lost 2 bases, the J end lost 6 bases, and 10 bases lay between the germline ends. CDR1 and CDR2 from the germline V gene are MNHNS and SASEGT. CDR3 protein: CASSEWGVPEAFF. The CDR3 coding sequence is TGTGCCAGCAGTGAATGGGGGGTACCTGAAGCTTTCTTT.

This clonotype was counted many times. This chain joins TRBV7-2 and TRBJ1-5; D is perhaps TRBD1 (6 bases). The CDR3 extends over 16 amino acids. The V end lost 4 bases, the J end lost 0 bases, and 13 bases lay between the germline ends. CDR1 is SGHTA, CDR2 FQGNSA, per germline. The CDR3 nucleotides are TGTGCCAGCAGCTACCGGACAGACCATAGCAATCAGCCCCAGCATTTT. It translates to CASSYRTDHSNQPQHF.

The chain recombines TRBV5-6 with TRBJ2-7; D is tentatively TRBD1 or TRBD2 (10 bases each). This CDR3 contains 18 residues. Germline-derived CDR1 and CDR2 are SGHDT and YYEEEE. With 2 bases removed from V and 3 bases from J, the gap between germline ends came to 24 bases. The CDR3 DNA follows: TGTGCCAGCAGCTTTTTGGCTAGCGGGGGACAGGGGTTCTACGAGCAGTACTTC. Protein sequence: CASSFLASGGQGFYEQYF.

This clonotype was counted a few times. This chain links TRBV30 with TRBJ1-1; 7 positions agree with TRBD1. This CDR3 contains 15 residues. V shed 1 base and J 7 bases; nucleotides not matched to a gene: 12. CDR1 and CDR2 (germline): GTSNPN, SVGIG (reference sequence). CDR3 nucleotides: TGTGCCTGGAGTGCCCGGCCCCAGGGGGGGAGTGAAGCTTTCTTT. Its protein is CAWSARPQGGSEAFF.

Points on this clonotype: Here the CDR3 omits its conserved ending phenylalanine or tryptophan, so a read error is the likely source. The chain has TRBV29-1 and TRBJ2-7; D call uncertain. The CDR3 extends over 11 amino acids. CDR1 and CDR2 from the germline V gene are SQVTM and ANQGSEA. V shed 8 bases and J shed 5 bases, with 13 bases lying between them. CDR3 amino acids: CSISWVNEQYL. The DNA for the CDR3 is TGCAGCATTAGTTGGGTTAACGAGCAGTACTTA.

The chain employs TRBV20-1 and TRBJ2-3, with D possibly being TRBD1 or TRBD2 (6 bases each). Trimming shortened V by 0 bases and J by 2 bases, and 15 bases separated the two germline ends. Germline CDR1 is DFQATT and CDR2 is SNEGSKA (reference sequence). The CDR3 runs 16 residues. The CDR3 DNA sequence: TGCAGTGCTAGAGATGAGGGGGGACTCTTCACAGATACGCAGTATTTT. Its translation: CSARDEGGLFTDTQYF.

J is TRBJ2-7 and V is TRBV5-1, with 10 bases that match TRBD2. The CDR3 totals 15 residues. Germline V lookup: CDR1 SGHRS, CDR2 YFSETQ. V shed 0 bases and J 8 bases; nucleotides not matched to a gene: 8. CDR3 sequence (DNA): TGCGCCAGCAGCTTGGACGTCCTAGCGGGGGCCCAGCAGTACTTC. This sequence encodes CASSLDVLAGAQQYF.

This clonotype was seen a handful of times. For the CDR3, the DNA is TGTGCCAGCAGCTTAAGGACCGGGACAGAGCAGTTCTTC. Residues: CASSLRTGTEQFF. The chain recombines TRBV7-6 with TRBJ2-1; tentative D call: TRBD1 (6 bases). The CDR3 contains 13 residues. Deletions cut 2 bases from V and 10 bases from J, with 12 bases between. Germline V lookup: CDR1 SGHVS, CDR2 FNYEAQ.

The chain employs TRBV4-1 and TRBJ2-7; D remains ambiguous. V dropped 1 base and J dropped 1 base, with 14 bases sitting between them. This CDR3 has 16 amino acids. Germline V CDR1 and CDR2: MGHRA, YSYEKL. The CDR3, as DNA: TGCGCCAGCAGCCAAGTCGCGACGACCTTTTCCTACGAGCAGTACTTC. Its protein is CASSQVATTFSYEQYF.

This clonotype has a handful of counts. The rearrangement joins TRBV7-9 to TRBJ1-2; D is unresolved. Trimming removed 5 bases from V and 6 bases from J, with 7 bases in between. There are 11 residues in the CDR3. The V gene's germline CDR1 is SEHNR and CDR2 FQNEAQ (reference sequence). CDR3 protein: CASSPDDGYTF. DNA of the CDR3: TGTGCCAGCAGCCCGGACGATGGCTACACCTTC.

This clonotype has only a few counts. This sequence joins TRBV12-3 or TRBV12-4 and TRBJ1-5; D is possibly TRBD1 (6 bases). There are 14 residues in the CDR3. Trimming pared 5 bases from V and 1 base from J, leaving 9 bases between. The CDR3: CASSQGFSNQPQHF. In DNA, the CDR3 is TGTGCCAGCAGTCAGGGGTTCAGCAATCAGCCCCAGCATTTT.

The chain combines TRBV7-2 with TRBJ2-5; 11 bases match TRBD2. V was clipped by 4 bases and J by 5 bases; unmatched bases: 15. Germline V lookup: CDR1 SGHTA, CDR2 FQGNSA. This CDR3 contains 18 residues. For the CDR3, the DNA is TGTGCCAGCAGCTCGCCGAGCCAACTAGCGGGAGAGCATGAGACCCAGTACTTC. This translates into CASSSPSQLAGEHETQYF.